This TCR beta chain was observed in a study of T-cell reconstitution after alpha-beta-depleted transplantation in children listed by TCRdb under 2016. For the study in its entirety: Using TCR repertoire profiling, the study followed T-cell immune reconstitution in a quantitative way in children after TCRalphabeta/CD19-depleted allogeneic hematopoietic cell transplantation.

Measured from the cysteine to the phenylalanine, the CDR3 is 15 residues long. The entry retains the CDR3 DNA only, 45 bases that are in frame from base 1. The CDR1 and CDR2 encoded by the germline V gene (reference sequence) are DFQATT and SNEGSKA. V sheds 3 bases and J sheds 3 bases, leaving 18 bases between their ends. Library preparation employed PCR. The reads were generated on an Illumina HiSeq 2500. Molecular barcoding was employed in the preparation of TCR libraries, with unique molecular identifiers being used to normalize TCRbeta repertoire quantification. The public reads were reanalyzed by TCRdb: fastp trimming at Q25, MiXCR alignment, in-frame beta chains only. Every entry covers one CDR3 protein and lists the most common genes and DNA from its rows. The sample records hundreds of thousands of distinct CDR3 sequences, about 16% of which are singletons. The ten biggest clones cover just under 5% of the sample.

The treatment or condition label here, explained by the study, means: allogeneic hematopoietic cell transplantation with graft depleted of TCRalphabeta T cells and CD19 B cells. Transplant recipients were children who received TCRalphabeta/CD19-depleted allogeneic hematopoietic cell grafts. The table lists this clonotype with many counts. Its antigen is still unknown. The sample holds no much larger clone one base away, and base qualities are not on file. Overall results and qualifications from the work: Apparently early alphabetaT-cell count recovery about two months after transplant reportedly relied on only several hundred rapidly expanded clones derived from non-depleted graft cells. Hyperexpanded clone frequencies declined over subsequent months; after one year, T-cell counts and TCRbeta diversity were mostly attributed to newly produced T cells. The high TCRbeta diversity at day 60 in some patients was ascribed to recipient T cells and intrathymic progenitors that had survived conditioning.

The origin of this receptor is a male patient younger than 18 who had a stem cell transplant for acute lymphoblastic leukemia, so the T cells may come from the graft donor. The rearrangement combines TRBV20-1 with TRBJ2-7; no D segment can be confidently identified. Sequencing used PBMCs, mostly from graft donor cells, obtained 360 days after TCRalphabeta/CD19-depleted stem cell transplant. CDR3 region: CSARAFRIGSYEQYF. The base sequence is TGCAGTGCTAGGGCATTCAGGATCGGCAGCTACGAGCAGTACTTC.